Sequencing of this T cell receptor (beta chain) was carried out in a study of shared clonotypes between healthy human individuals. This clone was observed a single time. A 200 ng quantity of DNA, some 30,000 T cell genomes, went into the sorted-subset replicate PCRs. Assay used: immunoSEQ multiplex PCR; TCRdb lists only in-frame clones, some missing. Of 650,000 to 800,000 clones in the sample, roughly 94% were seen once. CD45RO negativity and positive selection for CCR7 defined naive CD8 cells, a population that excluded terminally differentiated effector memory CD45RA+ cells. Germline V gives CDR1 LNHDA, CDR2 SQIVND (reference sequence). This CDR3 has 14 amino acids. Trimming shortened V by 3 bases and J by 1 base, and 9 bases separated the two germline ends.

The genes are TRBV19 and TRBJ1-1, with D unclear. The sequence derives from a man aged 30 to 45 in good health. Sequenced input: naive CD8+ T cells sorted from blood. Written as DNA, the CDR3 is TGTGCCAGTAGTATCCCCGGACGGAACACTGAAGCTTTCTTT. Translating it yields CASSIPGRNTEAFF.